The T cell receptor beta chain described here comes from a study of T cells in localized non-small cell lung cancer. Trimming cost V 6 bases and J 2 bases, with 11 bases left between them. From germline, CDR1 is MNHNS and CDR2 SASEGT. The CDR3 runs 13 residues. This clone is a singleton in its sample. This table comes from immunoSEQ multiplex PCR, and its TCRdb copy is limited to in-frame clones, with some not included. The data show tens of thousands of clones, about four fifths seen once. The chain recombines TRBV6-1 with TRBJ2-7; D perhaps matches TRBD1 (5 bases). The input for sequencing was peripheral blood mononuclear cells, taken before any cancer treatment. This clonotype was sampled from a man between 35 and 75 years old with stage III lung adenocarcinoma. The CDR3 nucleotides are TGTGCCAGCAGAAGGGGATTCGCCTACGAGCAGTACTTC. Translation gives CASRRGFAYEQYF.